What follows describes a single T cell receptor beta chain. Its specificity is not known. The sample is drawn from a study of OX40 agonist ivuxolimab in advanced cancers. Assay: immunoSEQ multiplex PCR; the TCRdb copy retains only in-frame clones and omits some. The table has tens of thousands of clones, about nine tenths seen once. Study-level points and caveats: Low clonal expansion, among the lowest seen, marked partial responders at 0.1-3.0 mg/kg.

V was clipped by 0 bases and J by 5 bases, with 13 bases between them. CDR3 length: 15 amino acids. In germline, CDR1 is LNHDA, CDR2 SQIVND (reference sequence). This TCR came from an adult with an advanced solid tumor such as melanoma, head and neck, liver or kidney cancer. Sequences were derived from CD4+ or CD8+ T cells sorted from blood, sampled in a trial of the OX40 agonist ivuxolimab. This rearrangement joins TRBV19 to TRBJ1-1; D unclear. DNA of the CDR3: TGTGCCAGTAGTATAGATCTAAGGGCGGGAACTGAAGCTTTCTTT. Amino acid sequence: CASSIDLRAGTEAFF.